This T cell receptor (beta chain) was sequenced in a study of radiotherapy plus CTLA-4 blockade in lung cancer. Study-wide findings and caveats: Peripheral blood showed expansion of tumor-derived TCR clones after radiotherapy and ipilimumab. Response, reportedly, was best predicted by interferon-beta along with early blood T cell clone dynamics.

Produced via immunoSEQ multiplex PCR; TCRdb's table is partial and in-frame only. The table includes 50,000 to 70,000 clones, 70% to 80% detected once. With regard to this clone: Its target is unknown.

Chemo-refractory metastatic non-small-cell lung cancer patients underwent focal radiation alongside CTLA-4 blockade with ipilimumab. Germline V lookup: CDR1 MNHEY, CDR2 SVGAGI. V shed 5 bases and J shed 4 bases, with 17 bases lying between them. This CDR3 is built from 15 residues. The clonotype comes from a human donor with non-small cell lung cancer who had a partial response to radiotherapy plus ipilimumab. The starting material was peripheral blood, obtained from a patient treated with radiotherapy plus ipilimumab. The gene calls are TRBV6-5 and TRBJ1-2; D is undetermined. The CDR3 DNA reads as TGTGCCAGCAGTGTCTCTCGGGGAGGGTTCTATGGCTACACCTTC. This sequence encodes CASSVSRGGFYGYTF.